What follows are 17 T cell receptor beta chains derived from one specimen sequenced in a study of blood T cell repertoires in COVID-19 (dated by TCRdb to about 2020). Library preparation was by the immunoSEQ multiplex PCR assay. TCRdb provides this immuneACCESS table in a form limited to in-frame rearrangements. Some clones are lacking; in checked studies, under half of them reflect an unresolved V gene, and why the rest are absent is not known. This sample gives 100,000 to 150,000 clones in total; around 83% of them show up just once. The ten largest account for about 9.6% of the sample. The specimen sequenced was peripheral blood. The receptor set was obtained from a man aged 35-49 years with active or convalescent COVID-19.

The chain joins TRBV27 to TRBJ1-2; 8 bases match TRBD1. After removal of 5 bases from V and 4 bases from J, the junction contained 9 bases not matched to a gene. This CDR3 region has 15 residues. Germline V gene sequence: CDR1 MNHEY, CDR2 SMNVEV (reference sequence). In DNA form, the CDR3 reads TGTGCCAGCAGTCCCCGACAGGGGTATAGCTATGGCTACACCTTC. It codes for CASSPRQGYSYGYTF.

V gene TRBV7-2 combines with J gene TRBJ2-3; 8 bases map to TRBD2. The CDR3 totals 15 residues. With 5 bases clipped from V and 2 bases from J, the junction kept 6 bases outside the gene matches. CDR1 and CDR2 from the germline V gene are SGHTA and FQGNSA. In DNA form, the CDR3 reads TGTGCCAGCAGCCCCGGCGGGGGGAACACAGATACGCAGTATTTT. It encodes CASSPGGGNTDTQYF.

V and J are TRBV12-3 or TRBV12-4 and TRBJ1-2; D is unclear. This CDR3 spans 13 amino acids. V lost 4 bases and J 1 base, leaving 7 bases between the germline ends. The CDR3 here is CASSYRVNYGYTF. The CDR3, as DNA: TGTGCCAGCAGTTATCGGGTTAACTATGGCTACACCTTC.

In DNA form, the CDR3 reads TGTGCCAGCAGTTCCCGGCGGGGCATTCAGTACTTC. It specifies CASSSRRGIQYF. The rearrangement links TRBV6-5 to TRBJ2-4, with D perhaps matching TRBD2 (6 bases). Germline V gives CDR1 MNHEY, CDR2 SVGAGI. V dropped 4 bases and J dropped 9 bases, with 10 bases sitting between them. The CDR3 totals 12 residues.

This clone came up a few times. In DNA, the CDR3 is TGTGCCAGCAGGAAGCGAGACCGGGGGGACAGGGCCACCGGGGAGCTGTTTTTT. It encodes CASRKRDRGDRATGELFF. This chain connects TRBV25-1 to TRBJ2-2; 9 bases match TRBD1. V lost 6 bases and J lost 4; bases outside the gene matches: 15. The CDR3 loop spans 18 amino acids. CDR1 MGHDK and CDR2 SYGVNS come from the germline V gene.

The chain combines TRBV27 with TRBJ2-2, with D perhaps matching TRBD1 (7 bases). CDR1 is MNHEY, CDR2 SMNVEV, per germline (reference sequence). The CDR3 has 17 residues. V was trimmed by 8 bases and J by 1 base, leaving 20 bases between them. CDR3 DNA sequence: TGTGCCAGCCGCCCGGGACAGCGGGCCTTGAACACCGGGGAGCTGTTTTTT. Translating gives CASRPGQRALNTGELFF.

The chain is built from TRBV11-2 and TRBJ2-1; the D is unclear. Germline assignment: CDR1 SGHAT and CDR2 FQNNGV. V was trimmed by 3 bases and J by 3 bases, leaving 6 bases between them. The CDR3 is 13 residues long. In DNA form, the CDR3 reads TGTGCCAGCAGCTTTGGAGACTACAATGAGCAGTTCTTC. Encoded protein: CASSFGDYNEQFF. Based on the CDR3 plus reference TRBV11-2 and TRBJ2-1, the full variable domain is EAGVAQSPRYKIIEKRQSVAFWCNPISGHATLYWYQQILGQGPKLLIQFQNNGVVDDSQLPKDRFSAERLKGVDSTLKIQPAKLEDSAVYLCASSFGDYNEQFFGPGTRLTVL.

This clone occurred once. The chain employs TRBV3-1 (or the pseudogene TRBV3-2) and TRBJ2-7; weak D call: TRBD2 (6 bases). This CDR3 comprises 19 residues. The germline CDR1 and CDR2 sequences are LGHDT and YNNKEL (reference sequence). The V end lost 1 base, the J end lost 6 bases, and 28 bases lay between the germline ends. CDR3 DNA: TGTGCCAGCAGCCAAGTTATATATCGATTCGGGACTTCAAAGGGCGAGCAGTACTTC. It translates to CASSQVIYRFGTSKGEQYF.

This chain links TRBV4-1 with TRBJ2-2; D may be TRBD1 (5 bases). CDR1 and CDR2 (germline): MGHRA, YSYEKL. Trimming left V 5 bases short and J 1 base short, with 17 bases between. CDR3 length: 17 amino acids. The CDR3 DNA reads as TGCGCCAGCAGCAAGTTTCCTGGCAGGGAGAACACCGGGGAGCTGTTTTTT. Translating it yields CASSKFPGRENTGELFF.

The chain uses TRBV4-3 and TRBJ1-2; 8 bases are shared with TRBD1. Looked up from germline, CDR1 is LGHNA and CDR2 is YSLEER. The CDR3 is made up of 17 amino acids. Losses at the gene ends were 1 base for V and 2 bases for J; bases not matched to a gene: 9. The DNA for the CDR3 is TGCGCCAGCAGCCAAGGGACAGGGACGGGTGCAAACTATGGCTACACCTTC. Its translation: CASSQGTGTGANYGYTF.

This clone has a single count. The V call is TRBV27, the J call TRBJ1-6; 8 bases match TRBD1. J was trimmed by 8 bases and V by 5 bases; bases with no gene match: 5. The V gene's germline CDR1 is MNHEY and CDR2 SMNVEV (reference sequence). The CDR3 consists of 14 residues. Here the CDR3 reads CASSRTGRDSPLHF. CDR3 DNA: TGTGCCAGCAGTCGGACAGGGAGGGATTCACCCCTCCACTTT.

The rearrangement uses TRBV5-6 and TRBJ2-5, with 7 bases that match TRBD1. The CDR3 is 14 residues long. Germline V gives CDR1 SGHDT, CDR2 YYEEEE. V was pared by 2 bases and J by 5 bases, with 6 bases of the junction left unmatched. CDR3 in DNA: TGTGCCAGCAGCTTCAGGGGGTTGAGGGAGACCCAGTACTTC. Protein: CASSFRGLRETQYF.

The chain recombines TRBV6-5 with TRBJ1-3, with 8 nucleotides matching TRBD1. This CDR3 has 15 residues. V dropped 7 bases and J dropped 4; count of bases not matched to a gene: 9. CDR1 MNHEY and CDR2 SVGAGI come from the germline V gene. The CDR3 DNA sequence: TGTGCCAGCATCCGGACAGGGACTACCGGAAACACCATATATTTT. This gives the protein CASIRTGTTGNTIYF.

The chain is built from TRBV6-1 and TRBJ2-6; D unclear. Trimming pared 4 bases from V and 0 bases from J, leaving 16 bases between. CDR1 and CDR2 from the germline V gene are MNHNS and SASEGT. The length of the CDR3 is 18 residues. The CDR3 reads CASSVRRVGHSGANVLTF. CDR3 nucleotides: TGTGCCAGCAGTGTACGACGGGTCGGCCACTCTGGGGCCAACGTCCTGACTTTC.

The J gene is TRBJ1-4, the V gene TRBV10-2; possibly TRBD1 for D (6 bases). From germline, CDR1 is WSHSY and CDR2 SAAADI. Trimming took off 5 bases at V and 10 bases at J, with 17 bases between the two ends. The CDR3 consists of 14 residues. Written as DNA, the CDR3 is TGCGCCAGCAGTATCCGGGCAGGGGAAGGAAAACTGTTTTTT. Protein: CASSIRAGEGKLFF.

The chain joins TRBV7-6 to TRBJ1-5; the D gene is possibly TRBD1 (5 bases). V shed 1 base and J shed 1 base, with 8 bases lying between them. Germline-derived CDR1 and CDR2 are SGHVS and FNYEAQ. CDR3 length equals 15 residues. The CDR3 loop is CASSLGRASNQPQHF. The CDR3 DNA reads as TGTGCCAGCAGCTTAGGCAGGGCGAGCAATCAGCCCCAGCATTTT. The full variable domain, its missing parts supplied by reference TRBV7-6 and TRBJ1-5, is GAGVSQSPRYKVTKRGQDVALRCDPISGHVSLYWYRQALGQGPEFLTYFNYEAQQDKSGLPNDRFSAERPEGSISTLTIQRTEQRDSAMYRCASSLGRASNQPQHFGDGTRLSIL.

The chain combines TRBV18 with TRBJ2-7, with 7 nucleotides matching TRBD1. The junction had 9 bases not matched to a gene; V was cut back by 4 bases and J by 3 bases. CDR1 and CDR2 (germline): KGHSH, LQKENI. The CDR3 is 15 residues long. CDR3 protein: CASSLLGTDRYEQYF. The CDR3 coding sequence is TGTGCCAGCTCACTACTCGGGACAGACCGCTACGAGCAGTACTTC. Combining the CDR3 with reference TRBV18 and TRBJ2-7 gives the whole variable domain NAGVMQNPRHLVRRRGQEARLRCSPMKGHSHVYWYRQLPEEGLKFMVYLQKENIIDESGMPKERFSAEFPKEGPSILRIQQVVRGDSAAYFCASSLLGTDRYEQYFGPGTRLTVT.